The 6 T cell receptor beta chains presented below share a single source sample, sequenced in a study of blood T cell repertoires in COVID-19. Produced via immunoSEQ multiplex PCR; TCRdb's table is partial and in-frame only. The sample carries over 150,000 clones, approximately 86% recorded once. The sequencing input was peripheral blood. These receptor sequences come from a woman older than 75 with COVID-19, enrolled during active disease.

The chain carries TRBV6-2 or TRBV6-3 and TRBJ2-5, with TRBD2 identical over 10 bases. Germline V gene lookup returns CDR1 MNHEY and CDR2 SVGEGT. This CDR3 has 15 residues. V trimming: 4 bases; J trimming: 5 bases; junction bases outside the gene matches: 7. In DNA, the CDR3 is TGTGCCAGCAGTTCAGCGGGAGGGTCGTGGGAGACCCAGTACTTC. The encoded protein is CASSSAGGSWETQYF.

The chain uses TRBV7-2 and TRBJ2-2; D is unresolved. CDR1 is SGHTA and CDR2 is FQGNSA in the germline V gene. V was clipped by 3 bases and J by 1 base, with 6 bases between them. The CDR3 covers 14 residues. The CDR3 nucleotides are TGTGCCAGCAGCTTCCATCAGAACACCGGGGAGCTGTTTTTT. This sequence encodes CASSFHQNTGELFF.

The rearrangement links TRBV6-5 to TRBJ2-1; possible D gene TRBD1, 6 bases. The CDR3 length is 14 residues. The V and J ends lost 2 bases and 10 bases respectively, with 15 bases between them. The germline CDR1 and CDR2 sequences are MNHEY and SVGAGI. The CDR3 nucleotides are TGTGCCAGCAGTTACAACAGGGCTGTTCGGGAGCAGTTCTTC. It yields the protein CASSYNRAVREQFF.

The V and J genes are TRBV20-1 and TRBJ1-2; possibly TRBD1 for D (5 bases). The germline V gene has CDR1 DFQATT and CDR2 SNEGSKA (reference sequence). V dropped 0 bases and J dropped 8 bases, with 7 bases sitting between them. The length of the CDR3 is 11 residues. The CDR3 nucleotides read TGCAGTGCTAGAGATGGGGGGGGCTACACCTTC. This codes for CSARDGGGYTF.

There are a few counts of this clone. The J gene is TRBJ1-1, the V gene TRBV5-1, with 10 bases that match TRBD1. The germline CDR1 and CDR2 sequences are SGHRS and YFSETQ. The CDR3 runs 16 residues. V lost 0 bases, J lost 1 base, and 3 bases stayed unmatched. The CDR3 spells CASSLGQGAGNTEAFF. The CDR3 coding sequence is TGCGCCAGCAGCTTGGGACAGGGGGCAGGGAACACTGAAGCTTTCTTT. The variable domain in full, with the rest retrieved from reference TRBV5-1 and TRBJ1-1, is KAGVTQTPRYLIKTRGQQVTLSCSPISGHRSVSWYQQTPGQGLQFLFEYFSETQRNKGNFPGRFSGRQFSNSRSEMNVSTLELGDSALYLCASSLGQGAGNTEAFFGQGTRLTVV.

The CDR3 spells CASSYSDGKNEQFF. CDR3 nucleotide sequence: TGTGCCAGCAGTTACTCCGACGGGAAGAATGAGCAGTTCTTC. The V gene is TRBV6-2 or TRBV6-3, the J gene TRBJ2-1, with D tentatively TRBD2 (5 bases). V dropped 0 bases and J dropped 7 bases, with 10 bases sitting between them. The CDR3 length is 14 residues. Germline V gene data show CDR1 as MNHEY and CDR2 as SVGEGT.